The TCR beta chain under discussion was sequenced for a study of blood T cells in healthy people across ages. Turning to the study itself: T cells yielded about one barcoded beta molecule per two cells through template switching.

Germline trimming cut 4 bases from V and 3 bases from J; bases unmatched to any gene: 9. Germline V gene sequence: CDR1 SGHVS, CDR2 FQNEAQ. The length of the CDR3 is 17 residues. The study, taken as a whole, reports: The study found more naive CD4+ cells and higher diversity in long-lived than aged donors. Age brought a roughly linear fall in TCR beta diversity measured per million T cells.

For this clonotype: What it recognizes is unknown.

Each donor supplied ten milliliters of peripheral blood. For the second PCR, which ran for roughly 6 to 11 cycles, a sample-barcoded 5' primer and a J-beta primer mix were used. A single record per CDR3 protein comes from TCRdb applying MiXCR to the 5' RACE reads. The data contain about a million distinct CDR3 sequences, around 46% of them singletons. The receptor was derived from a man aged 25 to 45 in good health. The sample taken for sequencing was blood. This sequence joins TRBV7-8 and TRBJ1-5; 10 nucleotides line up with TRBD1. CDR3 residues: CASSSKGGTGANQPQHF. CDR3 coding DNA: TGTGCCAGCAGCTCAAAAGGGGGGACAGGGGCCAATCAGCCCCAGCATTTT.